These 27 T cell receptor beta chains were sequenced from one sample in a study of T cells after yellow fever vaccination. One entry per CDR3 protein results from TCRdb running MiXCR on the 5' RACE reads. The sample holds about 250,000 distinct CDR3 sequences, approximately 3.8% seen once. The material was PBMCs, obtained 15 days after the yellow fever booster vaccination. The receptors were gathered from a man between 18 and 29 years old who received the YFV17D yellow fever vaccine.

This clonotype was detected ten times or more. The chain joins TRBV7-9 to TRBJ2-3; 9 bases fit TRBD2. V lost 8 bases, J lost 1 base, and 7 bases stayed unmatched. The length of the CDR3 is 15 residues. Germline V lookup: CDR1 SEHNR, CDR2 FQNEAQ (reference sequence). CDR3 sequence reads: CASSGERGGTDTQYF. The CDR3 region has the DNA TGTGCCAGCTCGGGCGAGCGGGGGGGCACAGATACGCAGTATTTT. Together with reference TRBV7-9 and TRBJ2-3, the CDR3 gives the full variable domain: DTGVSQNPRHKITKRGQNVTFRCDPISEHNRLYWYRQTLGQGPEFLTYFQNEAQLEKSRLLSDRFSAERPKGSFSTLEIQRTEQGDSAMYLCASSGERGGTDTQYFGPGTRLTVL.

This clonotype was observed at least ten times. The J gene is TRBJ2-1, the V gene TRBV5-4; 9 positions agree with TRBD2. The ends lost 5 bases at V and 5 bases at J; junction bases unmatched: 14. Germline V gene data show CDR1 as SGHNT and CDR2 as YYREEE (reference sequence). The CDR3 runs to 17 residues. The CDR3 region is CASRPLSLAGLNNEQFF. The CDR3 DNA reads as TGTGCCAGCAGACCCTTATCGCTAGCGGGGTTAAACAATGAGCAGTTCTTC.

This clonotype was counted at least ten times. The chain's CDR3 is CSARGTQRGAYNEQFF. In nucleotides, the CDR3 is TGCAGTGCTAGGGGAACCCAGCGGGGGGCTTACAATGAGCAGTTCTTC. The chain is built from TRBV20-1 and TRBJ2-1; the match to TRBD2 covers 9 bases. The CDR3 totals 16 residues. Per germline, CDR1 DFQATT and CDR2 SNEGSKA (reference sequence). After removal of 3 bases from V and 4 bases from J, the junction contained 10 bases not matched to a gene.

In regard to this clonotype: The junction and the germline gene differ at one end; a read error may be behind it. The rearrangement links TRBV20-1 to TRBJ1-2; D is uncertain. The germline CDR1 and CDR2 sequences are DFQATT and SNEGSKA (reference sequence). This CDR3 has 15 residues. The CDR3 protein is CCARVSIGVNYGYTF. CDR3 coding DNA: TGCTGTGCTAGAGTGTCTATAGGAGTAAACTATGGCTACACCTTC.

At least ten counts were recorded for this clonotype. The CDR3 nucleotides read TGTGCCAGCAGCCAAGTCTCCAGCGGGGGGGCCGATACGCAGTATTTT. It yields the protein CASSQVSSGGADTQYF. The rearrangement links TRBV4-2 to TRBJ2-3, with 10 nucleotides matching TRBD2. The CDR3 loop spans 16 amino acids. With V trimmed by 1 base and J by 6 bases, 7 bases remained unmatched. Germline values: CDR1 LGHNA, CDR2 YNFKEQ.

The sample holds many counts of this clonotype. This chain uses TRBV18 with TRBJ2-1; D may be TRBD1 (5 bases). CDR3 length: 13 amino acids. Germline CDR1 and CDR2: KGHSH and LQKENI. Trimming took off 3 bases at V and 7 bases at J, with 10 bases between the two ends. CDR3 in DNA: TGTGCCAGCTCACCCGACAGTTGGAATGAGCAGTTCTTC. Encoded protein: CASSPDSWNEQFF.

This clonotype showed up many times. CDR3: CASSLSTAATNEKLFF. CDR3 DNA sequence: TGCGCCAGCAGCTTGAGCACCGCAGCAACTAATGAAAAACTGTTTTTT. The gene calls are TRBV5-1 and TRBJ1-4; D unresolved. CDR3 size: 16 residues. Trimming shortened V by 1 base and J by 0 bases, and 10 bases separated the two germline ends. Germline assignment: CDR1 SGHRS and CDR2 YFSETQ.

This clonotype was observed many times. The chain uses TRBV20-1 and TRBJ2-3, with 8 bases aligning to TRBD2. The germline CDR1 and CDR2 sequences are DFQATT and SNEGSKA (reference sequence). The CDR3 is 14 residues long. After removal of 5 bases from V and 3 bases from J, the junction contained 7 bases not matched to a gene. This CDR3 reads CSAPGGLGTDTQYF. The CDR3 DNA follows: TGCAGTGCTCCGGGGGGGTTGGGGACAGATACGCAGTATTTT.

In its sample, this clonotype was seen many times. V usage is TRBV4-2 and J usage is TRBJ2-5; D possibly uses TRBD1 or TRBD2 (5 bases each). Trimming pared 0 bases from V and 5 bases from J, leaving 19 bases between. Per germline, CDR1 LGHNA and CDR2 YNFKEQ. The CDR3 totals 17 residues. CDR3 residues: CASSQDRIGGIGETQYF. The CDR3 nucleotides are TGTGCCAGCAGCCAAGATCGGATTGGGGGTATCGGTGAGACCCAGTACTTC.

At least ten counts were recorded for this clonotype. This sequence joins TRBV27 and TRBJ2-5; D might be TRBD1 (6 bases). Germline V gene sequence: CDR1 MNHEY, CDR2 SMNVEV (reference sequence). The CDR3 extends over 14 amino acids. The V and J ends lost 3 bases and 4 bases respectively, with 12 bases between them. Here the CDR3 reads CASSLQGQPETQYF. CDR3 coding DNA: TGTGCCAGCAGTTTGCAGGGGCAACCAGAGACCCAGTACTTC.

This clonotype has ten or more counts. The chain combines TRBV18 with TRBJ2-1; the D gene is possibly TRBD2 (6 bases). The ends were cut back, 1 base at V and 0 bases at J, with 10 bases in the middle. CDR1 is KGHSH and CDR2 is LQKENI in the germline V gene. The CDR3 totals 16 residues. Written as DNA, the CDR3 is TGTGCCAGCTCACCACAAACCGGGAGCTCCTACAATGAGCAGTTCTTC. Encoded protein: CASSPQTGSSYNEQFF.

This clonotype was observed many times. This chain's CDR3 is CASSQAGASSPLHF. The CDR3 bases are TGTGCCAGCAGCCAAGCTGGGGCAAGTTCACCCCTCCACTTT. V and J are TRBV3-1 and TRBJ1-6; tentatively, D is TRBD1 (5 bases). This CDR3 comprises 14 residues. V lost 1 base and J lost 9, with 10 bases in between. Looked up from germline, CDR1 is LGHDT and CDR2 is YNNKEL (reference sequence).

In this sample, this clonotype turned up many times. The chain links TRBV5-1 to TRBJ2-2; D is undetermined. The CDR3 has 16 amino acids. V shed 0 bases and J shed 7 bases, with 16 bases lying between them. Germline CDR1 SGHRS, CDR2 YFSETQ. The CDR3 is CASSLGRLEIGGELFF. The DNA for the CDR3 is TGCGCCAGCAGCTTGGGCCGTCTAGAAATCGGCGGGGAGCTGTTTTTT.

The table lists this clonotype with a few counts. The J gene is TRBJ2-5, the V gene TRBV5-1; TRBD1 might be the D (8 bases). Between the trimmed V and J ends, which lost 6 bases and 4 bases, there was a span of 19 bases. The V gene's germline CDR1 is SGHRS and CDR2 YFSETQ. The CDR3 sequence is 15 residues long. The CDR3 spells CASNPWTGRGETQYF. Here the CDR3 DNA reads TGCGCCAGCAACCCTTGGACAGGGAGGGGAGAGACCCAGTACTTC.

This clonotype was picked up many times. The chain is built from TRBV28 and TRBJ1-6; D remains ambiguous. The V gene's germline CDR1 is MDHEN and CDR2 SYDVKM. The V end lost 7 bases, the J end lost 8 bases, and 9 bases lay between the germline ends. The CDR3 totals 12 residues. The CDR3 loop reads CASKFNDSPLHF. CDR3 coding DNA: TGTGCCAGCAAATTCAATGATTCACCCCTCCACTTT.

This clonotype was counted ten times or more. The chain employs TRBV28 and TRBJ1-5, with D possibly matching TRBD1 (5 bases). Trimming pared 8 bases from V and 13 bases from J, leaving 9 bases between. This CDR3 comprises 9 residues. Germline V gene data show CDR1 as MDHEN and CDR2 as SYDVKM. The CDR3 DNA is TGTGCCAGCGGCAGGGATCAGCATTTT. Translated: CASGRDQHF. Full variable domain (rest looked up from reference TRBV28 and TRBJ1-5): DVKVTQSSRYLVKRTGEKVFLECVQDMDHENMFWYRQDPGLGLRLIYFSYDVKMKEKGDIPEGYSVSREKKERFSLILESASTNQTSMYLCASGRDQHFGDGTRLSIL.

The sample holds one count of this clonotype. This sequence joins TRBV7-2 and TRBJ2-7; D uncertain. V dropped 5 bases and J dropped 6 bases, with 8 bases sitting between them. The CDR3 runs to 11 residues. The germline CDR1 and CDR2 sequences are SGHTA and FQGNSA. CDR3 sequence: CASSPGFEQYF. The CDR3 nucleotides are TGTGCCAGCAGCCCAGGTTTCGAGCAGTACTTC.

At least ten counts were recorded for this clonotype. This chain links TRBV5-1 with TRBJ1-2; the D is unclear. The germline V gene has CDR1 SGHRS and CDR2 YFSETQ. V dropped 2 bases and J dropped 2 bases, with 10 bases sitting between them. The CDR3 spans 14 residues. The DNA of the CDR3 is TGCGCCAGCAGCTTAGGCCAGCCAAACTATGGCTACACCTTC. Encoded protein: CASSLGQPNYGYTF. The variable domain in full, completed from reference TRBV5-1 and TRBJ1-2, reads KAGVTQTPRYLIKTRGQQVTLSCSPISGHRSVSWYQQTPGQGLQFLFEYFSETQRNKGNFPGRFSGRQFSNSRSEMNVSTLELGDSALYLCASSLGQPNYGYTFGSGTRLTVV.

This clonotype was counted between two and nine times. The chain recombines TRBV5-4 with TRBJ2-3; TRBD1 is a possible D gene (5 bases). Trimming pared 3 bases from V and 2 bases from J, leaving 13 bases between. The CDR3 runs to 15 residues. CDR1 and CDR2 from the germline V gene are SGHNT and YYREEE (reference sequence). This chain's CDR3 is CASSSWGEITDTQYF. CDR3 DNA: TGTGCCAGCAGCTCATGGGGCGAAATCACAGATACGCAGTATTTT.

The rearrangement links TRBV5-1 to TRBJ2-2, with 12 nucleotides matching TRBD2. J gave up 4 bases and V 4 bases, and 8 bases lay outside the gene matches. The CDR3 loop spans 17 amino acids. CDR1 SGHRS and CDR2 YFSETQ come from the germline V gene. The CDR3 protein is CASSLKATSGGTGELFF. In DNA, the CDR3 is TGCGCCAGCAGCCTAAAGGCGACTAGCGGGGGCACCGGGGAGCTGTTTTTT.

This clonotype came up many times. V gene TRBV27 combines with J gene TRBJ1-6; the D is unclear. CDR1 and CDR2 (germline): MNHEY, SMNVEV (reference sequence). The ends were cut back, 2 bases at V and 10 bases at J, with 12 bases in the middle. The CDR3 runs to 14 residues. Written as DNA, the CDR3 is TGTGCCAGCAGTTTAGGCGGACCTCTGTCACCCCTCCACTTT. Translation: CASSLGGPLSPLHF.

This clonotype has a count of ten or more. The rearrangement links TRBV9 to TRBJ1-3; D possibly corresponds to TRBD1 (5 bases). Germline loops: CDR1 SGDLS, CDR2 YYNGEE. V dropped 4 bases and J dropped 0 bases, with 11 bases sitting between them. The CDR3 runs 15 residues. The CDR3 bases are TGTGCCAGCAGCCCCCGACAGCTCTCTGGAAACACCATATATTTT. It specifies CASSPRQLSGNTIYF. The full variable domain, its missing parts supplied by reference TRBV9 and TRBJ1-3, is DSGVTQTPKHLITATGQRVTLRCSPRSGDLSVYWYQQSLDQGLQFLIQYYNGEERAKGNILERFSAQQFPDLHSELNLSSLELGDSALYFCASSPRQLSGNTIYFGEGSWLTVV.

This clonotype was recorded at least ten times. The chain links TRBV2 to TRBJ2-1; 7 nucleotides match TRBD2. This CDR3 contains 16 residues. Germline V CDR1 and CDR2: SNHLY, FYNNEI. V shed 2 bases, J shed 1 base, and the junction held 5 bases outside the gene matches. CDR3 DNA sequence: TGTGCCAGCAGTGAATCGGGACTACCGTCCTACAATGAGCAGTTCTTC. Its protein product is CASSESGLPSYNEQFF.

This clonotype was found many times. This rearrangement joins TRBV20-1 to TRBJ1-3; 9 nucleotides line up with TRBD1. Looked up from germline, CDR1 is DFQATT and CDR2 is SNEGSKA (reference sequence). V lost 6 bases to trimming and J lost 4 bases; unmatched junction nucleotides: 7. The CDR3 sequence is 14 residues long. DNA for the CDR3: TGCAGTGCAGCACAGGGGGCAGGAGGAAACACCATATATTTT. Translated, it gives CSAAQGAGGNTIYF.

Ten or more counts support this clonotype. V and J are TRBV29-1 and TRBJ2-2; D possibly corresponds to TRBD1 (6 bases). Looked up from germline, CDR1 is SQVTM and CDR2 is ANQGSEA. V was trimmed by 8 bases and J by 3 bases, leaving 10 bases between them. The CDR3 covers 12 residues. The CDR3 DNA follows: TGCAGCTTCCAGGGGTACACCGGGGAGCTGTTTTTT. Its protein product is CSFQGYTGELFF.

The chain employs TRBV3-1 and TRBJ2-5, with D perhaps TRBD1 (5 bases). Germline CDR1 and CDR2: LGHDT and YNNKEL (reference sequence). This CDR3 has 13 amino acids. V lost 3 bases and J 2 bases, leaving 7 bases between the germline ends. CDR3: CASSQAGQETQYF. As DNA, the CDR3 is TGTGCCAGCAGCCAGGCAGGGCAAGAGACCCAGTACTTC.

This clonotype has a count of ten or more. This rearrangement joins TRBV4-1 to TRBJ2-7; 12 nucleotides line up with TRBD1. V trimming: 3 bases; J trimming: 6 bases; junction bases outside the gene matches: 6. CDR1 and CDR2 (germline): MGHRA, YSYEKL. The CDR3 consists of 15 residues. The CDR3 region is CASSQPGQGATEQYF. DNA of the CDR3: TGCGCCAGCAGCCAGCCGGGACAGGGGGCGACCGAGCAGTACTTC.